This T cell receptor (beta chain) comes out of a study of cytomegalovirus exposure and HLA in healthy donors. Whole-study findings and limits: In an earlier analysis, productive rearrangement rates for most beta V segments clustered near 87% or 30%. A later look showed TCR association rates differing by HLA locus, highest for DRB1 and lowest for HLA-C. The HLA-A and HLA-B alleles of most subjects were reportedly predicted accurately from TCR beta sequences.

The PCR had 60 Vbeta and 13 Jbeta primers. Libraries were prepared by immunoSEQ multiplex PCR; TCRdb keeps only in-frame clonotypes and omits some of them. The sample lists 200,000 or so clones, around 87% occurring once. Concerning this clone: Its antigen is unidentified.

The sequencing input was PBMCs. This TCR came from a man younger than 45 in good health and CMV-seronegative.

The CDR3 is CASSPVFRGDRSGYTF. CDR3 in DNA: TGTGCCAGTAGCCCAGTATTCCGTGGGGACAGGAGCGGCTACACCTTC. J is TRBJ1-2 and V is TRBV19, with TRBD1 identical over 8 bases. Germline V CDR1 and CDR2: LNHDA, SQIVND (reference sequence). Unmatched junction bases numbered 17, after V lost 6 bases and J lost 8 bases. This CDR3 has 16 amino acids.